Listed below are T cell receptor beta chains from one sample, sequenced in a study of shared clonotypes between healthy human individuals. Generated by immunoSEQ multiplex PCR, the TCRdb table keeps only in-frame clones and is missing some. The sample carries about 1.5 million clones, roughly 98% recorded once. Sequences were obtained from naive CD4+ T cells sorted from blood. The receptors derive from a man between 25 and 39 years old in good health. CDR3s include the opening cysteine and the closing phenylalanine or tryptophan. A D gene is named only where the DNA matches it firmly. Clone size, where shown, is once, few, many, or a class for clones that have expanded.

v_call,clone_size,d_call,j_call,cdr3_aa,cdr3_nt
TRBV5-1,NA,NA,TRBJ2-6,CASSFYAETGANVLTF,TGCGCCAGCAGCTTTTACGCTGAAACTGGGGCCAACGTCCTGACTTTC
TRBV9,NA,NA,TRBJ1-1,CASSVLNTEAFF,TGTGCCAGCAGCGTTTTGAACACTGAAGCTTTCTTT
TRBV5-1,NA,NA,TRBJ1-5,CASSLNLNQPQHF,TGCGCCAGCAGCCTAAACTTGAATCAGCCCCAGCATTTT
TRBV29-1,NA,NA,TRBJ2-7,CSVGNYEQYF,TGCAGCGTGGGAAACTACGAGCAGTACTTC
TRBV4-3,NA,NA,TRBJ1-4,CASSHFVDRMNEKLFF,TGCGCCAGCAGCCACTTTGTCGACAGGATGAATGAAAAACTGTTTTTT
TRBV18,NA,TRBD1,TRBJ2-7,CASSQIPGQGYEQYF,TGTGCCAGCTCACAAATTCCGGGACAGGGTTACGAGCAGTACTTC
TRBV7-8,NA,NA,TRBJ2-1,CASSSLWDNEQFF,TGTGCCAGCAGCTCCTTATGGGACAATGAGCAGTTCTTC
TRBV6-5,NA,NA,TRBJ2-5,CASSSGETQYF,TGTGCCAGCAGTTCCGGAGAGACCCAGTACTTC
TRBV18,NA,NA,TRBJ2-5,CASSREAGGRETQYF,TGTGCCAGCTCTCGCGAGGCGGGTGGCAGGGAGACCCAGTACTTC
TRBV29-1,NA,TRBD2,TRBJ2-1,CSVDEGRAYNEQFF,TGCAGCGTTGACGAGGGGAGGGCCTACAATGAGCAGTTCTTC
TRBV11-3,NA,NA,TRBJ2-1,CASSLDGRVDNEQFF,TGTGCCAGCAGCTTAGATGGAAGGGTCGACAATGAGCAGTTCTTC
TRBV2,once,NA,TRBJ1-6,CASRRGKSSYNSPLHF,TGTGCCAGCAGGAGGGGTAAAAGCTCCTATAATTCACCCCTCCACTTT
TRBV13,NA,TRBD2,TRBJ2-3,CASSRAGGPTDTQYF,TGTGCCAGCAGTCGAGCGGGAGGGCCGACAGATACGCAGTATTTT
TRBV5-1,NA,NA,TRBJ2-1,CASSLAEPTNEQFF,TGCGCCAGCAGCTTGGCCGAGCCAACAAATGAGCAGTTCTTC
TRBV4-1,NA,NA,TRBJ2-3,CASSQAGSGTDTQYF,TGCGCCAGCAGCCAAGCCGGAAGCGGCACAGATACGCAGTATTTT
TRBV21-1,NA,NA,TRBJ2-7,CASSKVKDSTYEQYF,TGTGCCAGCAGCAAAGTTAAGGACAGTACCTACGAGCAGTACTTC
TRBV19,NA,TRBD2,TRBJ2-1,CASSMESGLAGDPNEQFF,TGTGCCAGTAGTATGGAGAGTGGACTAGCGGGAGATCCCAATGAGCAGTTCTTC
TRBV6-6,once,NA,TRBJ2-1,CASLSKEGAAYNEQFF,TGTGCCAGCCTCTCGAAAGAAGGGGCAGCCTACAATGAGCAGTTCTTC
TRBV2,NA,TRBD1,TRBJ1-1,CASSGVRGRTEAFF,TGTGCCAGCAGTGGCGTGAGGGGGCGGACTGAAGCTTTCTTT
TRBV18,NA,TRBD1,TRBJ1-4,CASRQGREKLFF,TGTGCCAGCCGACAGGGAAGAGAAAAACTGTTTTTT
TRBV6-9,NA,TRBD1,TRBJ2-7,CASSYATIDRAQMVCSYEQYF,TGTGCCAGCAGTTACGCCACTATCGACAGGGCGCAGATGGTGTGCTCCTACGAGCAGTACTTC
TRBV5-5,NA,TRBD1,TRBJ2-7,CASSLSSGTGVEQYF,TGTGCCAGCAGCTTATCCTCCGGGACAGGGGTCGAGCAGTACTTC
TRBV7-9,NA,NA,TRBJ2-7,CASSFRTNSYEQYF,TGTGCCAGCAGCTTTCGGACCAACTCCTACGAGCAGTACTTC
TRBV27,NA,TRBD2,TRBJ2-1,CASSLPSLAGQYNEQFF,TGTGCCAGCAGTTTACCTAGTCTAGCGGGACAATACAATGAGCAGTTCTTC
TRBV9,NA,NA,TRBJ1-2,CASSLYAGGYTF,TGTGCCAGCAGCTTATACGCCGGTGGCTACACCTTC